This T cell receptor (beta chain) was sequenced for a study of cytomegalovirus exposure and HLA in healthy donors. A multiplex PCR was run with 60 Vbeta primers and 13 Jbeta primers. The protocol was immunoSEQ multiplex PCR, while the TCRdb copy is restricted to in-frame clones and leaves out a portion. The sample lists 90,000 to 150,000 clones; 70% to 75% were seen once. The CDR3 loop spans 14 amino acids. With 4 bases removed from V and 7 bases from J, the gap between germline ends came to 17 bases. Germline CDR1 MGHRA, CDR2 YSYEKL. This chain joins TRBV4-1 and TRBJ2-7, with D tentatively TRBD2 (6 bases). The material sequenced was PBMCs. The receptor comes from a woman in her forties in good health and CMV-seronegative. CDR3 nucleotides: TGCGCCAGCAGCCCCGCAGGAGGGCTTCTGGAGCAGTACTTC. It translates to CASSPAGGLLEQYF.